A selection of T cell receptor beta chains follows, all from one sample in a study of blood T cell repertoires in COVID-19. The data were produced by immunoSEQ multiplex PCR, yet TCRdb's version contains in-frame clones alone and is incomplete. The table has about 220,000 clones, roughly 88% seen once. Sequences were obtained from PBMCs or T cells enriched from blood (not recorded which). The source is a woman between 40 and 50 years old with acute COVID-19. CDR3s include the opening cysteine and the closing phenylalanine or tryptophan. A D gene is named only where the DNA matches it firmly. A clone size is listed for some rows: how often the clone was seen (once, few, many), or a class if it is expanded.

clone size,D gene,V gene,CDR3 length,J gene,CDR3 protein,CDR3 DNA
-,-,TRBV5-5,14,TRBJ1-4,CASSSTATNEKLFF,TGTGCCAGCAGCTCGACAGCCACTAATGAAAAACTGTTTTTT
-,-,TRBV24-1,14,TRBJ2-7,CATCGTPLNYEQYF,TGTGCCACCTGCGGGACCCCTCTAAATTACGAGCAGTACTTC
few,TRBD2,TRBV13,15,TRBJ2-5,CASSFPGLDISAQYF,TGTGCCAGCAGCTTTCCGGGACTAGATATATCTGCCCAGTACTTC
few,TRBD1,TRBV5-1,15,TRBJ1-3,CASSSTGGFGNTIYF,TGCGCCAGCAGCTCGACAGGGGGCTTTGGAAACACCATATATTTT
-,TRBD1,TRBV2,16,TRBJ1-4,CASSKRGTGDNEKLFF,TGTGCCAGCAGTAAGAGAGGGACAGGCGATAATGAAAAACTGTTTTTT
once,TRBD1,TRBV29-1,12,TRBJ1-2,CSVTEGAGGYTF,TGCAGCGTAACCGAGGGGGCTGGTGGCTACACCTTC
-,-,TRBV7-2,14,TRBJ1-1,CASSSDRRGTEAFF,TGTGCCAGCAGCTCCGACCGGCGCGGGACTGAAGCTTTCTTT
many,TRBD2,TRBV6-4,15,TRBJ2-2,CASSELAGDTGELFF,TGTGCCAGCAGTGAACTAGCGGGAGACACCGGGGAGCTGTTTTTT
-,TRBD2,TRBV14,15,TRBJ2-5,CASSRARGGQETQYF,TGTGCCAGCAGCCGTGCGCGGGGGGGCCAGGAGACCCAGTACTTC
-,TRBD1,TRBV4-1,16,TRBJ2-3,CASSQLGQGKQDTQYF,TGCGCCAGCAGCCAGCTCGGACAGGGAAAACAAGATACGCAGTATTTT
-,-,TRBV12-3/TRBV12-4,12,TRBJ2-1,CASSFTHNEQFF,TGTGCCAGCAGTTTCACACACAATGAGCAGTTCTTC
-,-,TRBV7-8,17,TRBJ2-4,CASSLPPYSGAKNIQYF,TGTGCCAGCAGCTTACCCCCCTATTCGGGGGCCAAAAACATTCAGTACTTC
-,-,TRBV29-1,15,TRBJ1-1,CSVEGTPGMNTEAFF,TGCAGCGTTGAAGGCACTCCAGGGATGAACACTGAAGCTTTCTTT
-,-,TRBV6-5,15,TRBJ1-1,CASTRAGLSGTEAFF,TGTGCCAGCACCAGGGCAGGGTTGTCGGGCACTGAAGCTTTCTTT
once,-,TRBV9,15,TRBJ2-3,CASSVGGRLPDTQYF,TGTGCCAGCAGCGTCGGGGGGCGCCTCCCGGATACGCAGTATTTT
-,TRBD1,TRBV7-2,15,TRBJ1-5,CASSRDSSLNQPQHF,TGTGCCAGCAGCAGGGACAGCTCTCTTAATCAGCCCCAGCATTTT
once,-,TRBV7-9,17,TRBJ2-5,CASSLFSAGGYQETQYF,TGTGCCAGCAGCTTATTCTCGGCAGGGGGGTACCAAGAGACCCAGTACTTC
-,TRBD1,TRBV19,15,TRBJ1-4,CASREGQVINEKLFF,TGTGCCAGTAGAGAGGGACAGGTGATTAATGAAAAACTGTTTTTT
-,-,TRBV4-3,17,TRBJ2-6,CASSLYAAGSGANVLTF,TGCGCCAGCAGCCTTTACGCGGCGGGTTCAGGGGCCAACGTCCTGACTTTC
-,-,TRBV28,16,TRBJ1-6,CASSLPGQGRNSPLHF,TGTGCCAGCAGCCTGCCTGGGCAGGGTCGGAATTCACCCCTCCACTTT
once,TRBD1,TRBV5-1,15,TRBJ1-2,CASSSPGQGGSGYTF,TGCGCCAGCAGCTCACCGGGACAGGGAGGGAGTGGCTACACCTTC
-,-,TRBV14,18,TRBJ1-1,CASSQDAGTTTGPRRAFF,TGTGCCAGCAGCCAAGACGCAGGCACCACAACAGGGCCAAGGCGAGCTTTCTTT
-,TRBD1,TRBV5-5,15,TRBJ1-4,CASSLGGQGMEKLFF,TGTGCCAGCAGCTTGGGGGGACAGGGAATGGAAAAACTGTTTTTT
-,-,TRBV5-6,13,TRBJ1-6,CASSSTGVSPLHF,TGTGCCAGCAGCTCAACAGGCGTTTCACCCCTCCACTTT
few,TRBD1,TRBV3-1/TRBV3-2,16,TRBJ1-6,CASSQFPGQGHSPLHF,TGTGCCAGCAGCCAGTTCCCGGGACAGGGTCACTCACCCCTCCACTTT
-,TRBD2,TRBV7-2,18,TRBJ2-7,CASSLALRGGPGIYEQYF,TGTGCCAGCAGCTTAGCGCTCCGCGGGGGGCCGGGGATCTACGAGCAGTACTTC
few,TRBD2,TRBV2,15,TRBJ2-2,CAGGEGFRNTGELFF,TGTGCAGGAGGGGAGGGATTCCGGAACACCGGGGAGCTGTTTTTT
few,TRBD2,TRBV7-2,16,TRBJ2-3,CASSLRGGLGLDTQYF,TGTGCCAGCAGCTTGCGGGGGGGCCTAGGACTAGATACGCAGTATTTT
-,TRBD1,TRBV28,15,TRBJ1-2,CASSLAGQGGYGYTF,TGTGCCAGCAGTTTGGCTGGACAGGGAGGGTATGGCTACACCTTC
-,-,TRBV10-3,14,TRBJ1-1,CAISGTAMNTEAFF,TGTGCCATCAGTGGGACAGCGATGAACACTGAAGCTTTCTTT
-,TRBD1,TRBV12-3/TRBV12-4,13,TRBJ1-6,CASSATGDSPLHF,TGTGCCAGCAGTGCCACAGGGGATTCACCCCTCCACTTT
-,-,TRBV6-5,14,TRBJ1-1,CASSFLGRDTEAFF,TGTGCCAGCAGTTTCCTCGGTCGGGATACTGAAGCTTTCTTT
few,TRBD1,TRBV6-4,15,TRBJ2-7,CASSPLPGQGYEQYF,TGTGCCAGCAGCCCCCTTCCGGGACAGGGCTACGAGCAGTACTTC
-,TRBD1,TRBV9,16,TRBJ1-4,CASSLRGLGTGEKLFF,TGTGCCAGCAGCCTTAGGGGGCTAGGTACAGGTGAAAAACTGTTTTTT
-,-,TRBV6-5,16,TRBJ1-2,CASSYSVIGRADGYTF,TGTGCCAGCAGTTACTCGGTGATAGGGAGGGCGGATGGCTACACCTTC
-,TRBD1,TRBV14,16,TRBJ1-1,CASSQATGGLATEAFF,TGTGCCAGCAGCCAGGCAACAGGGGGGCTGGCCACTGAAGCTTTCTTT
-,-,TRBV12-3/TRBV12-4,13,TRBJ1-6,CASSSSGGSPLHF,TGTGCCAGCAGCTCATCGGGGGGTTCACCCCTCCACTTT
-,TRBD2,TRBV11-1,16,TRBJ2-4,CASSFWSGGAYPVQYF,TGTGCCAGCAGCTTTTGGAGCGGGGGGGCCTACCCTGTTCAGTACTTC
-,-,TRBV4-2,13,TRBJ1-5,CASSQDLDQPQHF,TGTGCCAGCAGCCAAGATCTTGATCAGCCCCAGCATTTT
-,-,TRBV29-1,13,TRBJ1-1,CSVDPDRSDEAFF,TGCAGCGTTGACCCCGACAGATCCGATGAAGCTTTCTTT
-,-,TRBV4-3,12,TRBJ2-4,CASSGAKNIQYF,TGCGCCAGCAGCGGGGCGAAAAACATTCAGTACTTC
-,-,TRBV7-9,14,TRBJ2-2,CASSKRGGAGELFF,TGTGCCAGCAGCAAAAGGGGTGGGGCCGGGGAGCTGTTTTTT
-,TRBD2,TRBV9,19,TRBJ2-3,CASSVGLVAGGMSTDTQYF,TGTGCCAGCAGCGTAGGATTGGTAGCGGGGGGGATGAGCACAGATACGCAGTATTTT
-,-,TRBV25-1,14,TRBJ2-2,CASSENFRTGELFF,TGTGCCAGCAGTGAGAACTTCCGGACCGGGGAGCTGTTTTTT
-,-,TRBV19,15,TRBJ2-3,CATTPGRLARDTQYF,TGTGCCACTACGCCGGGGAGACTTGCCCGAGATACGCAGTATTTT
-,-,TRBV2,13,TRBJ1-1,CASRGFGNTEAFF,TGTGCCAGCCGGGGATTCGGTAACACTGAAGCTTTCTTT
-,-,TRBV4-3,15,TRBJ1-2,CASSQDPETNYGYTF,TGCGCCAGCAGCCAAGACCCGGAGACTAACTATGGCTACACCTTC